These 2 T cell receptor beta chains came from one sample sequenced in a study of human T cells and chemical hapten exposure (dated by TCRdb to the early 2020s). Read against the paper, the sample's time point label means: pre-sensitization, week 0. Read against the paper, the sample's treatment or condition label means: therapeutic diphenylcyclopropenone sensitization with weekly scalp DPC. Library creation used RACE. Sequencer: NextSeq 500. TCRdb reworked the public reads: Q25 trimming with fastp, MiXCR clone assembly, productive beta chains retained. A single entry per CDR3 protein holds the most common genes and DNA from its merged rows. Within this sample are 85,000 to 130,000 distinct CDR3 sequences, with 9.5% to 15% of them counted one time only. The top ten clones comprise around 1.7% of the sample. Here the sequenced sample was whole blood, taken in connection with sensitization to the hapten diphenylcyclopropenone (DPC). The source of these receptors is a woman aged 50 to 60 with alopecia areata. Some clones in this sample may be carry-over from other donors' samples.

This clonotype was detected ten times or more. The V gene is TRBV7-6, the J gene TRBJ1-5, with D perhaps matching TRBD1 (6 bases). Between the trimmed V and J ends, which lost 5 bases and 8 bases, there was a span of 13 bases. From germline, CDR1 is SGHVS and CDR2 FNYEAQ. The CDR3 is 13 residues long. CDR3 coding DNA: TGTGCCAGCAGCCTGGGACAAAAAGAGCCCCAGCATTTT. Its translation is CASSLGQKEPQHF.

This clonotype was counted ten times or more. This sequence joins TRBV28 and TRBJ1-6, with TRBD1 identical over 8 bases. Germline V gene lookup returns CDR1 MDHEN and CDR2 SYDVKM. Germline trimming cut 3 bases from V and 10 bases from J; bases unmatched to any gene: 8. CDR3 size: 15 residues. The CDR3 protein is CASSFPDRVGSPLHF. DNA of the CDR3: TGTGCCAGCAGTTTCCCGGACAGGGTAGGATCACCCCTCCACTTT.